This T cell receptor beta chain was captured in a study of shared clonotypes between healthy human individuals. Study results and caveats: With four donors compared, 4% to 5% of naive CD4 clonotypes were shared. The genetic and exposure-history diversity represented was limited by few donors. Relative to memory subsets, naive subsets generally showed larger estimated richness.

For this clone: Its antigen is undetermined.

The CDR3 contains 16 residues. The V gene end was trimmed by 7 bases and the J gene end by 6 bases; junction bases not matched to a gene: 12. CDR1 is MRHNA, CDR2 SNTAGT, per germline. Source study methods: ImmunoSEQ sequences covered only the junction and lacked quality scores; filtering therefore differed. The protocol was immunoSEQ multiplex PCR, while the TCRdb copy is restricted to in-frame clones and leaves out a portion. For V, J and clone size, that table is used; D and trimming come from the DNA. The table lists about 530,000 clones, roughly 95% of them singletons. Material for sequencing was naive CD4+ T cells sorted from blood. Subset in this sample: CD45RA+ positively selected. The source is a woman aged 30 to 39 in good health. J is TRBJ2-3 and V is TRBV6-4, with 11 bases aligning to TRBD2. The chain's CDR3 is CASNDRLAGRGDTQYF. CDR3 sequence (DNA): TGTGCCAGCAATGATCGACTAGCGGGGCGAGGGGATACGCAGTATTTT.